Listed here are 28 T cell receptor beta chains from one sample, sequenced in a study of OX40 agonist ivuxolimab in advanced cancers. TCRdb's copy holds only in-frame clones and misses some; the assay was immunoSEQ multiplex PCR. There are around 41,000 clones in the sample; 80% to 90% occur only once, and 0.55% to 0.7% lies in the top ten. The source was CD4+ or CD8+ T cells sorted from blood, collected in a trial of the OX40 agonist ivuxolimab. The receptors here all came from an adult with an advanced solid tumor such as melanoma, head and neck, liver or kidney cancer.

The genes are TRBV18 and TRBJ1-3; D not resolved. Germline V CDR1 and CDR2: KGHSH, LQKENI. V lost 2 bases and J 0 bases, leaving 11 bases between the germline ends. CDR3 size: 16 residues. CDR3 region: CASSPIRDHSGNTIYF. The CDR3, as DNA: TGTGCCAGCTCACCAATTCGTGACCACTCTGGAAACACCATATATTTT.

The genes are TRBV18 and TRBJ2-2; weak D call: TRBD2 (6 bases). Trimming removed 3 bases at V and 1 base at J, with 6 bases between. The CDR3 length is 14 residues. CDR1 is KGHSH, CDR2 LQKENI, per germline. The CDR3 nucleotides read TGTGCCAGCTCACCGGGAGGGAACACCGGGGAGCTGTTTTTT. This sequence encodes CASSPGGNTGELFF.

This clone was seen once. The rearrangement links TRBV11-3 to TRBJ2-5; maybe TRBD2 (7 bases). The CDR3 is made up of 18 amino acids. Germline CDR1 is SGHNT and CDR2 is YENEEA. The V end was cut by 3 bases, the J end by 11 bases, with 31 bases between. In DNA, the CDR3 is TGTGCCAGCAGCTTGGCGGGGGAGAGAGGGGACACCCTGTGGGAGCAGTACTTC. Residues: CASSLAGERGDTLWEQYF.

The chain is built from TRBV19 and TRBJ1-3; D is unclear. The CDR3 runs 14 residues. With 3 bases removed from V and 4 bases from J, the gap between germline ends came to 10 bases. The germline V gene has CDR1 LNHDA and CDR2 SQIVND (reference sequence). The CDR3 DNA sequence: TGTGCCAGTAGTATCGGAGGGTCCGGAAACACCATATATTTT. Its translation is CASSIGGSGNTIYF.

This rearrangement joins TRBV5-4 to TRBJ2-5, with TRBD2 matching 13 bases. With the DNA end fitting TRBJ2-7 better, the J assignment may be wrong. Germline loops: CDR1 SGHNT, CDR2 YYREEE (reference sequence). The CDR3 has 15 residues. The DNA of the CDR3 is TGTGCCAGCAGCTTCCGGACTAGCGGGAGCTACGAGCAGTACTTC. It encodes CASSFRTSGSYEQYF.

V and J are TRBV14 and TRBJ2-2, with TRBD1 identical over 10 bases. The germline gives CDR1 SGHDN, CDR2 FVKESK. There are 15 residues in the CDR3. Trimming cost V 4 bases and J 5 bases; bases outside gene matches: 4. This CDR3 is CASSLGQGGTGELFF. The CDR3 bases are TGTGCCAGCAGCCTTGGACAGGGGGGAACCGGGGAGCTGTTTTTT.

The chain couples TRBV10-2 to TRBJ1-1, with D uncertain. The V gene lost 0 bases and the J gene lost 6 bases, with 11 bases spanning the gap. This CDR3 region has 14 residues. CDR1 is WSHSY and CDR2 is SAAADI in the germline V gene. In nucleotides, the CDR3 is TGCGCCAGCAGTGAGTCTATGGCACATCCTGAAGCTTTCTTT. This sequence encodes CASSESMAHPEAFF.

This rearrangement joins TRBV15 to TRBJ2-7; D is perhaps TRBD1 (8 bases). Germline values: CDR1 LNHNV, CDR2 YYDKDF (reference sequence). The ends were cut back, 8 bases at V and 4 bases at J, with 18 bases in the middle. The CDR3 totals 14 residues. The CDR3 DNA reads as TGTGCCACCGGGAGGGGACAGGAACCTTACGAGCAGTACTTC. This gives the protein CATGRGQEPYEQYF. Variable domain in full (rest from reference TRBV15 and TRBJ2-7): DAMVIQNPRYQVTQFGKPVTLSCSQTLNHNVMYWYQQKSSQAPKLLFHYYDKDFNNEADTPDNFQSRRPNTSFCFLDIRSPGLGDTAMYLCATGRGQEPYEQYFGPGTRLTVT.

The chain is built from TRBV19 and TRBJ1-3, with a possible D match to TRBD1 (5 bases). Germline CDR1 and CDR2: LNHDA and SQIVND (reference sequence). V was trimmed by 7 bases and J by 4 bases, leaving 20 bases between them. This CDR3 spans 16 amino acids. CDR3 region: CASMGPGGSAGNTIYF. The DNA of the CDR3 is TGTGCCAGTATGGGACCCGGGGGTTCCGCCGGAAACACCATATATTTT.

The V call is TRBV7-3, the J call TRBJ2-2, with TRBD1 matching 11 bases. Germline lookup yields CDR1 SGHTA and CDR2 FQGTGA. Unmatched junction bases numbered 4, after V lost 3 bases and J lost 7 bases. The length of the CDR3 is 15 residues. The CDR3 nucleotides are TGTGCCAGCAGCTTGGGACAGGGGGATATCGGGGAGCTGTTTTTT. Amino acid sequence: CASSLGQGDIGELFF.

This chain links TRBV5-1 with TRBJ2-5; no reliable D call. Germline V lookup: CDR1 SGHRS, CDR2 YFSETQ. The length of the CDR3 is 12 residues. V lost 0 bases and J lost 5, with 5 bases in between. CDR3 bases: TGCGCCAGCAGCTTGGTAGGGGAGACCCAGTACTTC. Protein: CASSLVGETQYF.

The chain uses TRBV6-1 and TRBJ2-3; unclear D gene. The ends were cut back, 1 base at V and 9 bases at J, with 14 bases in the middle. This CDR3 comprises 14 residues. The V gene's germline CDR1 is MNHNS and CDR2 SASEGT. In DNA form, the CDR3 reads TGTGCCAGCAGTGAAGGGGCCCCCGGAGAGACGCAGTATTTT. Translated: CASSEGAPGETQYF.

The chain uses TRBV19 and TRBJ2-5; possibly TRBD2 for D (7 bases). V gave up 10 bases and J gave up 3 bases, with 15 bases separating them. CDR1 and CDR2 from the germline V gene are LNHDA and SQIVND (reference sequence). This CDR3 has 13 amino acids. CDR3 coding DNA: TGTGCCACCCAAGAGGGGGGGGAAGAGACCCAGTACTTC. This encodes CATQEGGEETQYF.

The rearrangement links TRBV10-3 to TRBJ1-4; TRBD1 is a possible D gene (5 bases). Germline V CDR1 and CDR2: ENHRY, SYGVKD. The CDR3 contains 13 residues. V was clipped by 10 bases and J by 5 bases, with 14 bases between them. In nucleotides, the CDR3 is TGTGCCACCGCGGCAGGGAGGAATGAAAAACTGTTTTTT. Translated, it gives CATAAGRNEKLFF.

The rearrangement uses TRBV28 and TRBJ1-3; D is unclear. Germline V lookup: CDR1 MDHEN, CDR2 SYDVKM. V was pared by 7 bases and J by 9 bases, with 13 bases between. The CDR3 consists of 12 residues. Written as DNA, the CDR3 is TGTGCCAGCAACTCATACCGCGGCACCATATATTTT. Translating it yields CASNSYRGTIYF. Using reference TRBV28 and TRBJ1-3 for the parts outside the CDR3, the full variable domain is DVKVTQSSRYLVKRTGEKVFLECVQDMDHENMFWYRQDPGLGLRLIYFSYDVKMKEKGDIPEGYSVSREKKERFSLILESASTNQTSMYLCASNSYRGTIYFGEGSWLTVV.

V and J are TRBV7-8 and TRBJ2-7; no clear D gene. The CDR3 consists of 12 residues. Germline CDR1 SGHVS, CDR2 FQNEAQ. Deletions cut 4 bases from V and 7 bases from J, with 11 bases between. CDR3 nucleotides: TGTGCCAGCAGCTCCCACGCTAGGGAGCAGTACTTC. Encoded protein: CASSSHAREQYF.

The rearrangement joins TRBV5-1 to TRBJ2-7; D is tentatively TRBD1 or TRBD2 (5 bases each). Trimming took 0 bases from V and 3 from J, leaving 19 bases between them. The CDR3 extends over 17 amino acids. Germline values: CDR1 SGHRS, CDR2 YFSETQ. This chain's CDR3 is CASSLGLVGTDNYEQYF. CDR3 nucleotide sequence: TGCGCCAGCAGCTTGGGATTAGTGGGGACGGATAACTACGAGCAGTACTTC.

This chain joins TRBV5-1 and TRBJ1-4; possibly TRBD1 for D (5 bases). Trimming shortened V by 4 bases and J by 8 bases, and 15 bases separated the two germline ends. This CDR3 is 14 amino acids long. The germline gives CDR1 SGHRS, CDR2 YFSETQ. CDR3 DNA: TGCGCCAGCAGCCCCGTCGGGTGGGACGAAAAACTGTTTTTT. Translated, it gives CASSPVGWDEKLFF.

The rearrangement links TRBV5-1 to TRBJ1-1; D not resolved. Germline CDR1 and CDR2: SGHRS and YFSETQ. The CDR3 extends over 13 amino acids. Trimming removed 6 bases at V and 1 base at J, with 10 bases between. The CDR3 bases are TGCGCCAGCAAACTTCCCGGGAACACTGAAGCTTTCTTT. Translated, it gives CASKLPGNTEAFF.

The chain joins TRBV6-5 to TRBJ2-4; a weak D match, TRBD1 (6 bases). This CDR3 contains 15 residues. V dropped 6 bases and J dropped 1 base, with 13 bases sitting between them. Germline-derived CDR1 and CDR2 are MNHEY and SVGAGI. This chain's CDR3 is CASRRETGAKNIQYF. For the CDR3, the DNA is TGTGCCAGCAGGCGAGAAACAGGGGCCAAAAACATTCAGTACTTC.

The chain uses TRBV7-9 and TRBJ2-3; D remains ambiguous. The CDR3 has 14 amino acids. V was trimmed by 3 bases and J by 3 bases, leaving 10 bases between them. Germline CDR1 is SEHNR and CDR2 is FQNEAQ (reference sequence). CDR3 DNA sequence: TGTGCCAGCAGCTTTGGGGTAGGAACAGATACGCAGTATTTT. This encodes CASSFGVGTDTQYF.

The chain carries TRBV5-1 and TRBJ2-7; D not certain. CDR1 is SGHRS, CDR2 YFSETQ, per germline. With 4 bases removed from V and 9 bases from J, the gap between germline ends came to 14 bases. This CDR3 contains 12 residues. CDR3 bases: TGCGCCAGCAGCCTCAATGACAAGGCGCAGTACTTC. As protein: CASSLNDKAQYF.

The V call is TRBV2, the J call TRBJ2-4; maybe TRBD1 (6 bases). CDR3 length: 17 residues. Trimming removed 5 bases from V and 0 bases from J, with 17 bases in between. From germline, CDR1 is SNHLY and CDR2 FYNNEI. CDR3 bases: TGTGCCAGCAGTACCCGCCGGACAGACCTAGCCAAAAACATTCAGTACTTC. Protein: CASSTRRTDLAKNIQYF.

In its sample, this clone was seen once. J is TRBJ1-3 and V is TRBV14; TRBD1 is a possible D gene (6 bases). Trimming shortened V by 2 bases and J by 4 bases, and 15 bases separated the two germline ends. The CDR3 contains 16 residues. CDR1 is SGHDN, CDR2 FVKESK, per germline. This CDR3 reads CASSQLGTTSGNTIYF. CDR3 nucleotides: TGTGCCAGCAGCCAACTCGGGACAACCAGCGGAAACACCATATATTTT.

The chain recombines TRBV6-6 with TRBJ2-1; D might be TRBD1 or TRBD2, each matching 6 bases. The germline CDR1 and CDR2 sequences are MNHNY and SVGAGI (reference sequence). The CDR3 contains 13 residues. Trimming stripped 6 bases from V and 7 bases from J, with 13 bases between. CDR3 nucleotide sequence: TGTGCCAGCAGGGGGGGCAGTAAGAATGAGCAGTTCTTC. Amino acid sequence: CASRGGSKNEQFF.

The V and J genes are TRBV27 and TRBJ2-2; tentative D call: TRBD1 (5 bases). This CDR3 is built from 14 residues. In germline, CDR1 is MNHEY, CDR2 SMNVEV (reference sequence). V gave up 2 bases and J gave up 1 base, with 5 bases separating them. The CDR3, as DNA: TGTGCCAGCAGTTTAGGACAGAACACCGGGGAGCTGTTTTTT. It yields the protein CASSLGQNTGELFF.

In DNA, the CDR3 is TGTGCCAGCAGCTTTTTCAGGGCGGACACCGGGGAGCTGTTTTTT. Amino acids: CASSFFRADTGELFF. V gene TRBV5-8 combines with J gene TRBJ2-2; D might be TRBD1 (5 bases). The CDR3 extends over 15 amino acids. Between the trimmed V and J ends, which lost 2 bases and 3 bases, there was a span of 11 bases. Germline V gene sequence: CDR1 SGHTS, CDR2 YDEGEE.

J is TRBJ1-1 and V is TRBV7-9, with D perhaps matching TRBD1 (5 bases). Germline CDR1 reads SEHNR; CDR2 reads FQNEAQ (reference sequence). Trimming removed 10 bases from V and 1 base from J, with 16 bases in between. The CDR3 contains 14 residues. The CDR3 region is CATRLGPENTEAFF. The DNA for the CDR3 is TGTGCCACCCGATTGGGGCCGGAGAACACTGAAGCTTTCTTT. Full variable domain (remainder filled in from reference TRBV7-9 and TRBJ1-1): DTGVSQNPRHKITKRGQNVTFRCDPISEHNRLYWYRQTLGQGPEFLTYFQNEAQLEKSRLLSDRFSAERPKGSFSTLEIQRTEQGDSAMYLCATRLGPENTEAFFGQGTRLTVV.